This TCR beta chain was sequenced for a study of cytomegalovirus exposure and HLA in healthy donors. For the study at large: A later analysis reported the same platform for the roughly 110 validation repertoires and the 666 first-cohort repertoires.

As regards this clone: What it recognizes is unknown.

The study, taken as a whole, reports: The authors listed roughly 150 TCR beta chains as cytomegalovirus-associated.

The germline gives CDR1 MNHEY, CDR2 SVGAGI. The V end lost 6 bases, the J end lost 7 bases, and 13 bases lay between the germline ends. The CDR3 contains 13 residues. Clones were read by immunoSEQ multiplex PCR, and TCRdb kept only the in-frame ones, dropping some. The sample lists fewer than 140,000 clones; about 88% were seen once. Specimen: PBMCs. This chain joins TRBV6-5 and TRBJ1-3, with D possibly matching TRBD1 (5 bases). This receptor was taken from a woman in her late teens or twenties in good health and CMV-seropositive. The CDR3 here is CASRGTSSNTIYF. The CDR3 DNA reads TGTGCCAGCAGAGGGACTTCTAGCAACACCATATATTTT.